The clone carrying this TCR beta chain appeared a few times. No antigen is known for it. The sample belongs to a study of blood T cells in healthy people across ages. Study-wide points: As age increased, TCR beta diversity per million T cells fell in a roughly linear fashion.

All donors came from Russia, were Caucasian and healthy, and spanned ages roughly 6 to 100. V lost 9 bases and J lost 0, with 14 bases in between. The CDR3 is made up of 14 amino acids. For the second PCR, which ran for roughly 6 to 11 cycles, a sample-barcoded 5' primer and a J-beta primer mix were used. TCRdb re-derived calls from the 5' RACE reads in MiXCR, one entry per CDR3 protein. The sample contains 1.8 million or so distinct CDR3 sequences, approximately 40% of which appear only once. The sample taken for sequencing was blood. The rearrangement joins TRBV12-3 or TRBV12-4 to TRBJ1-2; possible D gene TRBD1, 5 bases. The TCR comes from a human donor in good health. The CDR3: CASRFGDSNYGYTF. CDR3 sequence (DNA): TGTGCCAGTCGTTTCGGGGACTCTAACTATGGCTACACCTTC.